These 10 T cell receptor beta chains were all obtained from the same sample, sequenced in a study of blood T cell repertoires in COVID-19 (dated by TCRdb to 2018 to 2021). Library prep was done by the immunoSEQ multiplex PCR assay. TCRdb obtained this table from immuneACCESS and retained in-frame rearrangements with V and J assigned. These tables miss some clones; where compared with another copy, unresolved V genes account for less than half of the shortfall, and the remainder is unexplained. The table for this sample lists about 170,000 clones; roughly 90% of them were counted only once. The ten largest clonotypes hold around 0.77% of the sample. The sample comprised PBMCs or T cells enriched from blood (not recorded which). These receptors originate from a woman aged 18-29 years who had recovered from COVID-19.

The DNA of the CDR3 is TGTGCCAGCAGATTGGACAGCCCGGCCTACGAGCAGTACTTC. Protein: CASRLDSPAYEQYF. V is TRBV7-9 and J is TRBJ2-7; TRBD1 might be the D (6 bases). The V gene lost 6 bases and the J gene lost 2 bases, with 14 bases spanning the gap. The CDR3 runs to 14 residues. Germline V gives CDR1 SEHNR, CDR2 FQNEAQ (reference sequence).

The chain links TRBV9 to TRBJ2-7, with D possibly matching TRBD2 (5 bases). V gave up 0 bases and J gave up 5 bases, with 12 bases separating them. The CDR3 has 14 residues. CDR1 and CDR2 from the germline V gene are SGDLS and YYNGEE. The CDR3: CASSVAGIDNEQYF. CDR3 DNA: TGTGCCAGCAGCGTAGCGGGAATCGATAACGAGCAGTACTTC.

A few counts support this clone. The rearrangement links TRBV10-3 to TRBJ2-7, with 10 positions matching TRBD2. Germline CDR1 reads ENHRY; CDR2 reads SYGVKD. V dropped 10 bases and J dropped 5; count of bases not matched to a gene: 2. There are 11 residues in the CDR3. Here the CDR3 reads CATGTSDEQYF. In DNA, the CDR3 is TGTGCCACCGGGACTAGCGACGAGCAGTACTTC.

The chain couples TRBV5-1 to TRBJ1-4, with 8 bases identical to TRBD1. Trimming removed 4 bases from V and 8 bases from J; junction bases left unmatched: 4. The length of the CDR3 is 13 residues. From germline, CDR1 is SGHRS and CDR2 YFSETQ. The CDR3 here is CASSQGAGEKLFF. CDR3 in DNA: TGCGCCAGCAGCCAGGGGGCGGGAGAAAAACTGTTTTTT.

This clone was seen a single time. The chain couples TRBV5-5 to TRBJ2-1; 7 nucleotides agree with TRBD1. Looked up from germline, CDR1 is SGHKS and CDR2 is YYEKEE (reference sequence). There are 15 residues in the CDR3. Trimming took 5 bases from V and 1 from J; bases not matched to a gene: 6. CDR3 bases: TGTGCCAGCAGAAAGTGGACAGGATCCTACAATGAGCAGTTCTTC. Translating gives CASRKWTGSYNEQFF.

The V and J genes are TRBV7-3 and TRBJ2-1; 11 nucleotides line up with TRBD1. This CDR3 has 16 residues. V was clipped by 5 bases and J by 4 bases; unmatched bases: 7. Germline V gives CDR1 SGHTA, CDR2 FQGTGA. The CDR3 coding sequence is TGTGCCAGCAGCCCTGGGACAGGGGGTAGGTACAATGAGCAGTTCTTC. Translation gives CASSPGTGGRYNEQFF.

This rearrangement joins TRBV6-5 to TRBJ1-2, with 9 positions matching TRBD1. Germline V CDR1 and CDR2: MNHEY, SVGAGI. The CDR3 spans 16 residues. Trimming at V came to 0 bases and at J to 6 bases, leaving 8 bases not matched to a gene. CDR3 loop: CASSYSPGTGLDGYTF. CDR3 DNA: TGTGCCAGCAGTTACTCGCCCGGGACAGGGTTGGATGGCTACACCTTC.

The CDR3 DNA reads TGCGCCAGCAGCCCAGCCTCATACAGGGGACCTACTGAAGCTTTCTTT. This sequence encodes CASSPASYRGPTEAFF. The V and J genes are TRBV5-1 and TRBJ1-1; the match to TRBD1 covers 7 bases. Germline values: CDR1 SGHRS, CDR2 YFSETQ. Trimming removed 4 bases from V and 5 bases from J; junction bases left unmatched: 14. This CDR3 is 16 amino acids long.

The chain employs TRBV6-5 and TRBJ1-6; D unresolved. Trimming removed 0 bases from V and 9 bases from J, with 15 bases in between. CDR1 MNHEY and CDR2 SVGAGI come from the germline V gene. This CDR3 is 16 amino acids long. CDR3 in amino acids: CASSYSRGNSGSPLHF. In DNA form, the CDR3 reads TGTGCCAGCAGTTACTCGAGAGGGAACTCCGGTTCACCCCTCCACTTT.

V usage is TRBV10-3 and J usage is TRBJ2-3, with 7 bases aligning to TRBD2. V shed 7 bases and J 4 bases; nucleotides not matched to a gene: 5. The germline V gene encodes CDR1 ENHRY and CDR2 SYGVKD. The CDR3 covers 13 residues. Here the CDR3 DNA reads TGTGCCATCACCGCGACTAGCCCAGATACGCAGTATTTT. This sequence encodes CAITATSPDTQYF.